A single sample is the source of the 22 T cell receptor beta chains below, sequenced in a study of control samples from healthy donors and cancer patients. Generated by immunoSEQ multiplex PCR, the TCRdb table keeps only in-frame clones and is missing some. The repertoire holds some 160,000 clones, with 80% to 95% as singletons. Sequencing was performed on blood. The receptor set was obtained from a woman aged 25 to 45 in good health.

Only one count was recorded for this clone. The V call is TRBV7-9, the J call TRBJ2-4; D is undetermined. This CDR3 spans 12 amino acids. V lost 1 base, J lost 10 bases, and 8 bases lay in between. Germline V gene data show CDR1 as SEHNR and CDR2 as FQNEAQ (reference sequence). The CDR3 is CASSLEGPIQYF. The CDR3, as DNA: TGTGCCAGCAGCTTAGAGGGCCCAATTCAGTACTTC.

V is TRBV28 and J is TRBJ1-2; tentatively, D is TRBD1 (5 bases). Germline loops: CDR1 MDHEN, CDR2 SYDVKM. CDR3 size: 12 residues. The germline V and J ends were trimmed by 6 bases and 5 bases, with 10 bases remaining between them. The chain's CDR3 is CASREGEYGYTF. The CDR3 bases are TGTGCCAGCAGAGAAGGGGAGTATGGCTACACCTTC.

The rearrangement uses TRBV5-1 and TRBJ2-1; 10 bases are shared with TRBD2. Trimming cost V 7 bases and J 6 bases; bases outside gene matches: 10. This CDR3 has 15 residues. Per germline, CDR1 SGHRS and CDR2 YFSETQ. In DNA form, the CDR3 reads TGCGCCAGCGCACGGGAGGCTAGCGGGAGCAATGAGCAGTTCTTC. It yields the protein CASAREASGSNEQFF. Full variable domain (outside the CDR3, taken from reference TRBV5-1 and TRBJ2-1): KAGVTQTPRYLIKTRGQQVTLSCSPISGHRSVSWYQQTPGQGLQFLFEYFSETQRNKGNFPGRFSGRQFSNSRSEMNVSTLELGDSALYLCASAREASGSNEQFFGPGTRLTVL.

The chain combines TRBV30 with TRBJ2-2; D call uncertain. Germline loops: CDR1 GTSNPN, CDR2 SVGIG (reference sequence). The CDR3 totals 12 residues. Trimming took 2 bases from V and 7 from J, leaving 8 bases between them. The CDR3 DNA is TGTGCCTGGAGTCGGTCAGGCGGGGAGCTGTTTTTT. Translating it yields CAWSRSGGELFF.

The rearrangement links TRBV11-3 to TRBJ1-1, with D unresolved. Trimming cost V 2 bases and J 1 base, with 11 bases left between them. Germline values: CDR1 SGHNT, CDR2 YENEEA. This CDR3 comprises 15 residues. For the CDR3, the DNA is TGTGCCAGCAGCTTATTTCGGAGAACGAACACTGAAGCTTTCTTT. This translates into CASSLFRRTNTEAFF.

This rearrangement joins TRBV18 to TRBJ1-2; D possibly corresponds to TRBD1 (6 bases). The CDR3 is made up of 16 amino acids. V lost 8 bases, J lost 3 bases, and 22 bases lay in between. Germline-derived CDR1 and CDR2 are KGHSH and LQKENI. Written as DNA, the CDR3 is TGTGCCAGCGGCCACTCCTCAGGGGTACTTGACTATGGCTACACCTTC. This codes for CASGHSSGVLDYGYTF.

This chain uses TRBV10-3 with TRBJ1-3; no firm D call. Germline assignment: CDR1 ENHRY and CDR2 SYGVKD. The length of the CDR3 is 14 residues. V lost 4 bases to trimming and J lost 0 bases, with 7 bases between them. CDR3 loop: CAISGGDSGNTIYF. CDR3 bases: TGTGCCATCAGTGGTGGAGACTCTGGAAACACCATATATTTT.

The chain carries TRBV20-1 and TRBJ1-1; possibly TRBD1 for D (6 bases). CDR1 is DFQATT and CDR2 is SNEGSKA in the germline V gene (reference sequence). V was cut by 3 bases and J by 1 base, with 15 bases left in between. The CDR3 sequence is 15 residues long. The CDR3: CSASSSGAGNTEAFF. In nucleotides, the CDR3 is TGCAGTGCTAGTAGCTCAGGGGCAGGGAACACTGAAGCTTTCTTT.

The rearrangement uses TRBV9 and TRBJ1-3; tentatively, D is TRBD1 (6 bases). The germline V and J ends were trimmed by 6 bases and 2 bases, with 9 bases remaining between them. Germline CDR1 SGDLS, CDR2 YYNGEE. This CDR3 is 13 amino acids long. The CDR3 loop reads CASTTGTGNTIYF. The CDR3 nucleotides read TGTGCCAGCACCACAGGGACTGGAAACACCATATATTTT.

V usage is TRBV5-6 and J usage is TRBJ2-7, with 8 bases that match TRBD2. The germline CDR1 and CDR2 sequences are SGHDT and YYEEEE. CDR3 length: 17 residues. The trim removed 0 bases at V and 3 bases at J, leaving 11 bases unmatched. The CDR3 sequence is CASSLGWILAGRYEQYF. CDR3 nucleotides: TGTGCCAGCAGCTTGGGGTGGATATTAGCGGGACGCTACGAGCAGTACTTC.

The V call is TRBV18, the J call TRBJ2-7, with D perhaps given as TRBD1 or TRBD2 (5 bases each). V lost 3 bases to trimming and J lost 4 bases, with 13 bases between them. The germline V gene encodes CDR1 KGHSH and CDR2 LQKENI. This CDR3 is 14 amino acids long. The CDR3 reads CASSPPGAAYEQYF. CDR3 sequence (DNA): TGTGCCAGCTCACCCCCCGGGGCAGCTTACGAGCAGTACTTC.

CDR3 DNA: TGTGCCAGCAGCTTTGGACTAGCGGGAGGCCATGAGCAGTTCTTC. This gives the protein CASSFGLAGGHEQFF. The V call is TRBV5-6, the J call TRBJ2-1; 14 bases are shared with TRBD2. The V segment lost 2 bases and the J segment 8 bases; nucleotides outside the gene matches: 3. Germline V gives CDR1 SGHDT, CDR2 YYEEEE. The CDR3 extends over 15 amino acids. Together with reference TRBV5-6 and TRBJ2-1, the CDR3 gives the full variable domain: DAGVTQSPTHLIKTRGQQVTLRCSPKSGHDTVSWYQQALGQGPQFIFQYYEEEERQRGNFPDRFSGHQFPNYSSELNVNALLLGDSALYLCASSFGLAGGHEQFFGPGTRLTVL.

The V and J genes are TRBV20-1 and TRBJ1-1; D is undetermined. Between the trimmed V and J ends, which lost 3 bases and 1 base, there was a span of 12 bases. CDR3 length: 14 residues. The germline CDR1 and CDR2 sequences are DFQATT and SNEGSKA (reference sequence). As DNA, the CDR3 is TGCAGTGCTAGTTTCGGGAACTCGAACACTGAAGCTTTCTTT. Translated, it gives CSASFGNSNTEAFF.

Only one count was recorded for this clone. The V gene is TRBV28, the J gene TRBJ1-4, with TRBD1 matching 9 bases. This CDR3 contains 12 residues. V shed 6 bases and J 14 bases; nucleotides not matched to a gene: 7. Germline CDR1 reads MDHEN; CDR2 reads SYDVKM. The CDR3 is CASRDRGSSLFF. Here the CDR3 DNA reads TGTGCCAGCAGAGACAGGGGGTCGTCTCTGTTTTTT. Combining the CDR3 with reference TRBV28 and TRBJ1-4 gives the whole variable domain DVKVTQSSRYLVKRTGEKVFLECVQDMDHENMFWYRQDPGLGLRLIYFSYDVKMKEKGDIPEGYSVSREKKERFSLILESASTNQTSMYLCASRDRGSSLFFGSGTQLSVL.

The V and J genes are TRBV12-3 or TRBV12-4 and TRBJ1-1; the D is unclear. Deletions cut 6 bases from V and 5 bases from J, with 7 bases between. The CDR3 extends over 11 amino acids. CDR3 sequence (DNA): TGTGCCAGCAGCCAGACAACTGAAGCTTTCTTT. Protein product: CASSQTTEAFF.

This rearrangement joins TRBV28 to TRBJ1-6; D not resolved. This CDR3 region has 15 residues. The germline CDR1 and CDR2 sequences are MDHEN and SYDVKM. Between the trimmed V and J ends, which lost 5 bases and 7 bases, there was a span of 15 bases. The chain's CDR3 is CASSPDGLGNSPLHF. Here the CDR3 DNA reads TGTGCCAGCAGTCCGGACGGCCTGGGCAATTCACCCCTCCACTTT.

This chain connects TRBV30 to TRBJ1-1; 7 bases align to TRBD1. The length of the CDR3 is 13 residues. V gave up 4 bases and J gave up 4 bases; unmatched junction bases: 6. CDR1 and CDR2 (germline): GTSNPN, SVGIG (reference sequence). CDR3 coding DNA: TGTGCCTGGAACGACAGGGCTCGCACTGAAGCTTTCTTT. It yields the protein CAWNDRARTEAFF.

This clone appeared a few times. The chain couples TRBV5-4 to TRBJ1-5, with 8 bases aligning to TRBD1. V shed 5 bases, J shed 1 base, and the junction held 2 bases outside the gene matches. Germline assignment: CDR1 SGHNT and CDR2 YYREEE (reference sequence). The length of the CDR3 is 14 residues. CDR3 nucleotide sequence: TGTGCCAGCAGTCGACAGGGGAGCAATCAGCCCCAGCATTTT. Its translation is CASSRQGSNQPQHF.

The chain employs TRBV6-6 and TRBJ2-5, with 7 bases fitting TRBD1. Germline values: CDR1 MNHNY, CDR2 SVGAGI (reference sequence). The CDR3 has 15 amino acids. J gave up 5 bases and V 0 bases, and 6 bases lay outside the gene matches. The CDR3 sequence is CASSYSGGLGETQYF. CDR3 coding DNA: TGTGCCAGCAGTTACTCAGGGGGCTTAGGGGAGACCCAGTACTTC.

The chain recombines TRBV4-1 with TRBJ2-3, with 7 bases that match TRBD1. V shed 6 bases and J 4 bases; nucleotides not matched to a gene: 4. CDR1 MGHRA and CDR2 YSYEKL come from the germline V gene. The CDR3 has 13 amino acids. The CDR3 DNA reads TGCGCCAGCAGTGACAGGGTGGCAGATACGCAGTATTTT. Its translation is CASSDRVADTQYF.

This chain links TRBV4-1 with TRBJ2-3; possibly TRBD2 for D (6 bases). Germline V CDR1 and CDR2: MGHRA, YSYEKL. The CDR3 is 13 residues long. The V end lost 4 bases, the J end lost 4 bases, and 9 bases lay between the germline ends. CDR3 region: CASSRLESDTQYF. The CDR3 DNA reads TGCGCCAGCAGCCGACTAGAATCAGATACGCAGTATTTT.

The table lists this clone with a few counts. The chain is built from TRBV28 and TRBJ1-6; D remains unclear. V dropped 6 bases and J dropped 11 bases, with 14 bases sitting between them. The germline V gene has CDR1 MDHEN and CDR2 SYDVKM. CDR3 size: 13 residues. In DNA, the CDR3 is TGTGCCAGCAGCCTTGACGGCTCGACACCCCTCCACTTT. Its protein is CASSLDGSTPLHF.